This TCR beta chain comes out of a study of cytomegalovirus exposure and HLA in healthy donors. The CDR3 runs to 14 residues. Germline V CDR1 and CDR2: SGHRS, YFSETQ. V was pared by 4 bases and J by 4 bases, with 6 bases of the junction left unmatched. PCR was performed using 60 Vbeta and 13 Jbeta primers. This table comes from immunoSEQ multiplex PCR, and its TCRdb copy is limited to in-frame clones, with some not included. Of some 120,000 clones listed, around 80% were seen once; the top ten hold over 0.2%. The receptor's source is a man aged 50 to 60 in good health and CMV-seronegative. Material: PBMCs. This chain uses TRBV5-1 with TRBJ2-7, with TRBD2 matching 9 bases. CDR3 amino acids: CASSGSGGSYEQYF. The CDR3 DNA reads as TGCGCCAGCAGCGGGAGCGGGGGGTCTTACGAGCAGTACTTC.